This T cell receptor (beta chain) was profiled in a study of PD-L1 blockade in urothelial cancer. Time point in this sample: pretreatment peripheral blood. The CDR3 sequence is 15 residues long. V was clipped by 0 bases and J by 8 bases; unmatched bases: 4. Germline lookup yields CDR1 SGHTA and CDR2 FQGTGA. Data came from immunoSEQ multiplex PCR; TCRdb stores just in-frame clones and leaves some out. This table holds around 100,000 clones, around 90% found once. The source is a man aged 60 to 75 with urothelial cancer. The chain uses TRBV7-3 and TRBJ2-1; 10 positions agree with TRBD2. The source material was PBMCs, sampled around atezolizumab (anti-PD-L1) treatment. CDR3 region: CASSLTSGGIYEQFF. CDR3 DNA: TGTGCCAGCAGCTTAACTAGCGGGGGGATATATGAGCAGTTCTTC.